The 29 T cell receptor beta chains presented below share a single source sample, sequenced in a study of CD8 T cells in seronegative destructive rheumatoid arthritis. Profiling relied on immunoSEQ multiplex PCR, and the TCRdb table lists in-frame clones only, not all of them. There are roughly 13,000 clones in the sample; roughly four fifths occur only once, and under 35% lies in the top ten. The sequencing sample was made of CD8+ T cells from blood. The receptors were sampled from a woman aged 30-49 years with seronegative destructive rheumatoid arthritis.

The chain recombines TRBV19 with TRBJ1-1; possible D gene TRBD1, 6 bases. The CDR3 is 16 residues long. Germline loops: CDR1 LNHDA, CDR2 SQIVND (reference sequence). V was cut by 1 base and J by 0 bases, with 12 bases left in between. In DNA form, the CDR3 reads TGTGCCAGTAGTATAGGTTCAGGGACACTGAACACTGAAGCTTTCTTT. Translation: CASSIGSGTLNTEAFF. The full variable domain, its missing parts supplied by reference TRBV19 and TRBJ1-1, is DGGITQSPKYLFRKEGQNVTLSCEQNLNHDAMYWYRQDPGQGLRLIYYSQIVNDFQKGDIAEGYSVSREKKESFPLTVTSAQKNPTAFYLCASSIGSGTLNTEAFFGQGTRLTVV.

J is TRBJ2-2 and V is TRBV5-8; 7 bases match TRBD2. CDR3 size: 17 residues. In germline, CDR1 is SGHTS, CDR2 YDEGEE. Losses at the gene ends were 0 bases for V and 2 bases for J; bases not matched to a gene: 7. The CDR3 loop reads CASSLVGGRNNTGELFF. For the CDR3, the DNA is TGTGCCAGCAGCTTGGTGGGAGGGAGAAATAACACCGGGGAGCTGTTTTTT.

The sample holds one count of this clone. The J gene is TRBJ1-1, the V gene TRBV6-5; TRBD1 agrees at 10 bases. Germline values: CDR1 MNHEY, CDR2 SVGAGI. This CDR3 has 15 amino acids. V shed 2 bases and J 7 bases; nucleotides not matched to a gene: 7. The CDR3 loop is CASSYSGTGAIEAFF. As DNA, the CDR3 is TGTGCCAGCAGTTACAGTGGGACAGGGGCCATTGAAGCTTTCTTT.

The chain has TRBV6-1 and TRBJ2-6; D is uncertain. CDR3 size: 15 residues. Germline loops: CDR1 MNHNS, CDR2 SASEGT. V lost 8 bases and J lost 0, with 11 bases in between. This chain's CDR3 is CASGLNPSGANVLTF. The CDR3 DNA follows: TGTGCCAGCGGCCTTAACCCCTCTGGGGCCAACGTCCTGACTTTC.

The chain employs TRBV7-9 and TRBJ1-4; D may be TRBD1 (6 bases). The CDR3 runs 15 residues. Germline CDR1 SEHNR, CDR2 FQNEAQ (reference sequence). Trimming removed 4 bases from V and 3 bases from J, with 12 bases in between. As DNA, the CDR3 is TGTGCCAGCAGCTCGCCGACAGGTCCTAATGAAAAACTGTTTTTT. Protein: CASSSPTGPNEKLFF.

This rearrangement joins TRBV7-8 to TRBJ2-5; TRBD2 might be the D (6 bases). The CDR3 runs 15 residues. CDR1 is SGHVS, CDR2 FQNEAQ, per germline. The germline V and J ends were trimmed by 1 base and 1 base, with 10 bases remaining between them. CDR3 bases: TGTGCCAGCAGCTTAGGGGCGGGGACCCAAGAGACCCAGTACTTC. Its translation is CASSLGAGTQETQYF.

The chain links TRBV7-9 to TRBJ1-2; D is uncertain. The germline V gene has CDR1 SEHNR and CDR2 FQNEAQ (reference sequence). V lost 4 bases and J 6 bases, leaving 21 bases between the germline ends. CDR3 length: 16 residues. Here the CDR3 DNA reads TGTGCCAGCAGCTATACAGCGGAGTTGGCGTCCAATGGCTACACCTTC. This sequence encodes CASSYTAELASNGYTF.

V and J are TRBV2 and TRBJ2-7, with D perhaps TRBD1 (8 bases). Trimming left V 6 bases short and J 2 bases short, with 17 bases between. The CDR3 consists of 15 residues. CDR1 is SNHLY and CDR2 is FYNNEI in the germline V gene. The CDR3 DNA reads TGTGCCAGCAGGCTGACAGGGGAGGGGACCTACGAGCAGTACGTC. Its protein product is CASRLTGEGTYEQYV.

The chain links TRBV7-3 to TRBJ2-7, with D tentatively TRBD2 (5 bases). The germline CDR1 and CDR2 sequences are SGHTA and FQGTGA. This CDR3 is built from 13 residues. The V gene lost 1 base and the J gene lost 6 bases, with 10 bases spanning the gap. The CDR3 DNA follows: TGTGCCAGCAGCTTAATGGGTGGAGGCGAGCAGTACTTC. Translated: CASSLMGGGEQYF.

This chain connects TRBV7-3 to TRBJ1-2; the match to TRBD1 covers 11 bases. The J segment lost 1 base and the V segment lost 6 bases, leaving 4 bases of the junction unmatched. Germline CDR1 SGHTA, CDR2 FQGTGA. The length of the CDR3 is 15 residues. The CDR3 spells CASSPGQGVNYGYTF. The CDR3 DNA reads TGTGCCAGCAGTCCGGGACAGGGGGTTAACTATGGCTACACCTTC. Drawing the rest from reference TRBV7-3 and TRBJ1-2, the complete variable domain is GAGVSQTPSNKVTEKGKYVELRCDPISGHTALYWYRQSLGQGPEFLIYFQGTGAADDSGLPNDRFFAVRPEGSVSTLKIQRTERGDSAVYLCASSPGQGVNYGYTFGSGTRLTVV.

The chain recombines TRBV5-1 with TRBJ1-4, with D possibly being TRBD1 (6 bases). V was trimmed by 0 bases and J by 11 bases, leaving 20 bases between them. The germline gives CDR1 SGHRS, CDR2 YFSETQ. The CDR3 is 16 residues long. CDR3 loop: CASSLAAGEGEWKLFF. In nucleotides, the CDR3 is TGCGCCAGCAGCTTGGCGGCAGGGGAGGGGGAATGGAAACTGTTTTTT.

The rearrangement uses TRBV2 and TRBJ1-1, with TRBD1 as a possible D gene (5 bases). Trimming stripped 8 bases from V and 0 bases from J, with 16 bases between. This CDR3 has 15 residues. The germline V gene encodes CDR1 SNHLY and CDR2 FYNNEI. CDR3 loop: CASAGSQRMNTEAFF. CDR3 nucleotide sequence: TGTGCCAGCGCAGGGTCCCAACGCATGAACACTGAAGCTTTCTTT.

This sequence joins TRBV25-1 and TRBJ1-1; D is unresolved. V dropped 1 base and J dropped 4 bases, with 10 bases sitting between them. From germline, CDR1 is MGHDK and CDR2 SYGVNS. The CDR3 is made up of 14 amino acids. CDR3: CASSESGGGTEAFF. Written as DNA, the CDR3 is TGTGCCAGCAGTGAATCCGGCGGCGGCACTGAAGCTTTCTTT.

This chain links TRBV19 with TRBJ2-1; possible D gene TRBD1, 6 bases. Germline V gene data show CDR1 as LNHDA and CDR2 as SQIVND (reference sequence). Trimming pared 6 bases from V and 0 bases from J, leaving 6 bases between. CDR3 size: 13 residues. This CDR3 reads CASRDSSYNEQFF. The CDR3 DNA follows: TGTGCCAGTAGGGACAGCTCCTACAATGAGCAGTTCTTC.

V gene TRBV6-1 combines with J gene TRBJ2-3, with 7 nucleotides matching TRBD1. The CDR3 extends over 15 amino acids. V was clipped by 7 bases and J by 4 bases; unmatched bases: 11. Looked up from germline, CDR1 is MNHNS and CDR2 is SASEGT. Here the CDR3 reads CASIGRVGTADTQYF. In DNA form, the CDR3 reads TGTGCCAGCATAGGTCGTGTAGGGACAGCAGATACGCAGTATTTT.

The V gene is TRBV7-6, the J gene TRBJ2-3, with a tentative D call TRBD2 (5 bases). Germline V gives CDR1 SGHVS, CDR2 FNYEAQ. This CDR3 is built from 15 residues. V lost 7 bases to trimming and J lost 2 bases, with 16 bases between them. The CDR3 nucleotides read TGTGCCAGCACCCCGGAGGTTCTAAACACAGATACGCAGTATTTT. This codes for CASTPEVLNTDTQYF. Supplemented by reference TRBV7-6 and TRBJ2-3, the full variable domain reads GAGVSQSPRYKVTKRGQDVALRCDPISGHVSLYWYRQALGQGPEFLTYFNYEAQQDKSGLPNDRFSAERPEGSISTLTIQRTEQRDSAMYRCASTPEVLNTDTQYFGPGTRLTVL.

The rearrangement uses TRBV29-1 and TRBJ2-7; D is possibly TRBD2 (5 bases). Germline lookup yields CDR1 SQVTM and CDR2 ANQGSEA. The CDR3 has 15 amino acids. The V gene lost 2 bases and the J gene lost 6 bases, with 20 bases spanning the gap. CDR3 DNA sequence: TGCAGCGTTGAACTTTCGCGGCAGGAGGTGCTCGAGCAGTACTTC. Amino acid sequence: CSVELSRQEVLEQYF.

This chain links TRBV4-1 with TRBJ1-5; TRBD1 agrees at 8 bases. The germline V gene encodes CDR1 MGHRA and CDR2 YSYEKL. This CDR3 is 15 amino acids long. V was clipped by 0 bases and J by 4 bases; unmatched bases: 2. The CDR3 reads CASSQDYRGNQPQHF. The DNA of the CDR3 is TGCGCCAGCAGCCAAGACTACAGGGGGAATCAGCCCCAGCATTTT.

The CDR3 sequence: CASSQGTGYSNQPQHF. The CDR3, as DNA: TGTGCCAGCAGTCAAGGGACAGGCTATAGCAATCAGCCCCAGCATTTT. The rearrangement links TRBV28 to TRBJ1-5; 8 bases line up with TRBD1. This CDR3 spans 16 amino acids. The germline V gene encodes CDR1 MDHEN and CDR2 SYDVKM. J lost 0 bases, V lost 5 bases, and 6 bases had no gene match.

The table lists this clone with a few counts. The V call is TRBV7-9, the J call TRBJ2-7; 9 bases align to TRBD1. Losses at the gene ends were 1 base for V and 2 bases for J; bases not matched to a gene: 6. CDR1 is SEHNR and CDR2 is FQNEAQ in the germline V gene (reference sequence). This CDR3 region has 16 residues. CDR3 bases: TGTGCCAGCAGCTTAGTAATGGGGACAGGGACCTACGAGCAGTACGTC. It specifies CASSLVMGTGTYEQYV.

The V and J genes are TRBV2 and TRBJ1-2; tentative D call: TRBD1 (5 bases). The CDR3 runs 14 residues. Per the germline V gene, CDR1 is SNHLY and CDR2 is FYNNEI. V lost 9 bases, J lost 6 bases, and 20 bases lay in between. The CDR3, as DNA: TGTGCCAGTACTGGGGCAGCTGGAGGGAATGGCTACACCTTC. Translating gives CASTGAAGGNGYTF.

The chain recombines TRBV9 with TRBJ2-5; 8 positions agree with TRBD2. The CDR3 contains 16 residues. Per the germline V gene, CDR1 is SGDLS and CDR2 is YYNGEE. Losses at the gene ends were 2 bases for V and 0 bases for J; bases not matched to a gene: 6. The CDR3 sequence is CASSVSGTGYQETQYF. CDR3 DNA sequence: TGTGCCAGCAGCGTTAGCGGGACCGGGTACCAAGAGACCCAGTACTTC.

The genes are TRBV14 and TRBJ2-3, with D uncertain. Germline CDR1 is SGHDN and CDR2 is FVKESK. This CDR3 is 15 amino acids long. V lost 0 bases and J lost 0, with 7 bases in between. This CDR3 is CASSQEPGSTDTQYF. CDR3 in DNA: TGTGCCAGCAGCCAAGAGCCCGGGAGCACAGATACGCAGTATTTT.

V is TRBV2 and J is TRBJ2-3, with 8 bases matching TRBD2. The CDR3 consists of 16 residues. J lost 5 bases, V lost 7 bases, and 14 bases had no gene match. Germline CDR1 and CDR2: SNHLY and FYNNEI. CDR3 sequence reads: CASTPPAAGEGDTQYF. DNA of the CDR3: TGTGCCAGCACTCCGCCCGCAGCGGGGGAGGGAGATACGCAGTATTTT.

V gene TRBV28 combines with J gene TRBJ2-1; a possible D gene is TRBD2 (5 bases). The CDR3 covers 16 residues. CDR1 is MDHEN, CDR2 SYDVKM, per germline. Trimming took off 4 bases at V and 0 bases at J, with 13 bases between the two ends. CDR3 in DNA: TGTGCCAGCAGTTCCCCGAGGGTAGTCTCCTACAATGAGCAGTTCTTC. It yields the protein CASSSPRVVSYNEQFF. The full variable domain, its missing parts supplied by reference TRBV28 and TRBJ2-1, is DVKVTQSSRYLVKRTGEKVFLECVQDMDHENMFWYRQDPGLGLRLIYFSYDVKMKEKGDIPEGYSVSREKKERFSLILESASTNQTSMYLCASSSPRVVSYNEQFFGPGTRLTVL.

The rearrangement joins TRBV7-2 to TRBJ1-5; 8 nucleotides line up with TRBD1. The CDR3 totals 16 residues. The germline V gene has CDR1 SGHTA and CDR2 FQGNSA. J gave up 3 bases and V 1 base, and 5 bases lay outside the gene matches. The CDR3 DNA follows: TGTGCCAGCAGCTTAGTAGGACAGGGACTCAATCAGCCCCAGCATTTT. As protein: CASSLVGQGLNQPQHF.

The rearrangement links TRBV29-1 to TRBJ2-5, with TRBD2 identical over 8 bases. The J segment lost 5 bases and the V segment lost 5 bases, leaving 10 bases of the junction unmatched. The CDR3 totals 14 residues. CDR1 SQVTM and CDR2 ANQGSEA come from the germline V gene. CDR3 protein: CSVIQAGAGETQYF. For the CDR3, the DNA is TGCAGCGTTATACAAGCGGGGGCCGGGGAGACCCAGTACTTC.

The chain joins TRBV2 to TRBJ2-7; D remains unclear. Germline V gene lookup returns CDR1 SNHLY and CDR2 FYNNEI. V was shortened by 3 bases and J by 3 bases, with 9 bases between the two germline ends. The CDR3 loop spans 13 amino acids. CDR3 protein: CASSEASVYEQYF. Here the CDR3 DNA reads TGTGCCAGCAGTGAGGCCTCCGTCTACGAGCAGTACTTC.

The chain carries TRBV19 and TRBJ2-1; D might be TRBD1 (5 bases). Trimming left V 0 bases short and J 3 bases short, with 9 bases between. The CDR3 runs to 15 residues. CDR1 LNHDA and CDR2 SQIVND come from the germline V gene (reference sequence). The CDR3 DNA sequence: TGTGCCAGTAGTATAGATGGAACAGGCTACAATGAGCAGTTCTTC. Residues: CASSIDGTGYNEQFF.